The 2 T cell receptor beta chains given below trace back to one sample, sequenced in a study of blood T cells in healthy people across ages. The authors ran a second PCR of roughly 6 to 12 cycles using a sample-barcoded 5' primer and a J-beta primer mix. Each CDR3 protein gets one entry after TCRdb re-called the 5' RACE reads with MiXCR. The sample has hundreds of thousands of distinct CDR3 sequences; 40% to 50% are singletons. Sequencing used blood. These receptors were taken from a man aged 60 to 75 in good health.

J is TRBJ2-1 and V is TRBV6-1; 11 bases agree with TRBD2. The CDR3 runs 14 residues. V gave up 9 bases and J gave up 3 bases; unmatched junction bases: 4. CDR1 is MNHNS and CDR2 is SASEGT in the germline V gene. CDR3 sequence: CASSGGAGYNEQFF. The CDR3 nucleotides read TGTGCCAGTAGCGGGGGGGCGGGCTACAATGAGCAGTTCTTC.

Concerning this clonotype: Just one base apart from a much larger clone, this may be a read error. The V gene is TRBV11-3, the J gene TRBJ2-4; D call uncertain. Germline V gene sequence: CDR1 SGHNT, CDR2 YENEEA. CDR3 size: 15 residues. The germline V and J ends were trimmed by 2 bases and 13 bases, with 21 bases remaining between them. CDR3 loop: CASSLSLVSQDTQYF. The CDR3 nucleotides read TGTGCCAGCAGCTTATCCCTGGTGTCCCAAGATACCCAGTACTTC.